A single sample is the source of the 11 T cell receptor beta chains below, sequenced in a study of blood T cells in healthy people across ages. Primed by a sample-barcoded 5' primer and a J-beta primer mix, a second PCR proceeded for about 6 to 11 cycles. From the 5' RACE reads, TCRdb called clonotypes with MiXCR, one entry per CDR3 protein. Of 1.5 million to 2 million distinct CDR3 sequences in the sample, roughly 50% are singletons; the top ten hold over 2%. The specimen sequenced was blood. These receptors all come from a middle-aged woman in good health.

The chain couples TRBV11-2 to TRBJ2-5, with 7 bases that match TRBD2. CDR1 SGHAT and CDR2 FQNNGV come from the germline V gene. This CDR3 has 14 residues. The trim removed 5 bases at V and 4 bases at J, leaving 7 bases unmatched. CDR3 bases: TGTGCCAGCAGCCCCCAGAGGGAGGGAGAGACCCAGTACTTC. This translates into CASSPQREGETQYF.

The CDR3 spells CASSYLLRDNYGYTF. The DNA for the CDR3 is TGTGCCAGCAGCTACCTCCTACGGGACAACTATGGCTACACCTTC. The gene calls are TRBV7-9 and TRBJ1-2; D is perhaps TRBD1 (5 bases). The CDR3 runs 15 residues. V dropped 4 bases and J dropped 2 bases, with 14 bases sitting between them. Germline-derived CDR1 and CDR2 are SEHNR and FQNEAQ (reference sequence).

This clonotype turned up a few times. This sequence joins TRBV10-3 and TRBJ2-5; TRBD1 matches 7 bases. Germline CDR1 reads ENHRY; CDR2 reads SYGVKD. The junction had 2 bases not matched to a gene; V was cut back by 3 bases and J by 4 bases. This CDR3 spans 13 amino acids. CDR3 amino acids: CAISDDRVETQYF. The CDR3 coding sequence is TGTGCCATCAGTGATGACAGGGTAGAGACCCAGTACTTC.

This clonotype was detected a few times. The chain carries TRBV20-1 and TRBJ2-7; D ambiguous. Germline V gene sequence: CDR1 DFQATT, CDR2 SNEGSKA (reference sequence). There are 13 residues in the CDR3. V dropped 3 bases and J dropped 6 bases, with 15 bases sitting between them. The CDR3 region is CSARAGPHLEQYF. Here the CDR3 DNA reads TGCAGTGCTAGGGCCGGGCCGCACCTCGAGCAGTACTTC.

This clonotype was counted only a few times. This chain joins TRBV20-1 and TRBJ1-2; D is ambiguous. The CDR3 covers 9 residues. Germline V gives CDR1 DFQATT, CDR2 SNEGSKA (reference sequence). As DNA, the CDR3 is TGCAGGGATGGAGATGGCTACACCTTC. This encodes CRDGDGYTF.

CDR3 residues: CASSQSGTGSSTDTQYF. DNA for the CDR3: TGCGCCAGCAGTCAAAGTGGGACAGGGTCTAGCACAGATACGCAGTATTTT. The rearrangement links TRBV4-1 to TRBJ2-3; 9 nucleotides line up with TRBD1. The germline CDR1 and CDR2 sequences are MGHRA and YSYEKL. V was clipped by 6 bases and J by 0 bases; unmatched bases: 10. CDR3 size: 17 residues.

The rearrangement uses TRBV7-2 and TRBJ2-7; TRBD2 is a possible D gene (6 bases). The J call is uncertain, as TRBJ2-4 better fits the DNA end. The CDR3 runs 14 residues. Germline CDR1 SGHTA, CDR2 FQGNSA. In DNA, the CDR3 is TGTGCCAGCAGCTTAGGGAGGGAATGGAACATTCAGTACTTC. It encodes CASSLGREWNIQYF.

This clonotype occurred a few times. The chain's CDR3 is CASRRAGESSYNEQFF. CDR3 nucleotide sequence: TGTGCCAGTCGCCGGGCGGGGGAGAGCTCCTACAATGAGCAGTTCTTC. The chain couples TRBV27 to TRBJ2-1; 7 positions agree with TRBD2. Germline assignment: CDR1 MNHEY and CDR2 SMNVEV (reference sequence). The CDR3 contains 16 residues. V trimming: 9 bases; J trimming: 0 bases; junction bases outside the gene matches: 11.

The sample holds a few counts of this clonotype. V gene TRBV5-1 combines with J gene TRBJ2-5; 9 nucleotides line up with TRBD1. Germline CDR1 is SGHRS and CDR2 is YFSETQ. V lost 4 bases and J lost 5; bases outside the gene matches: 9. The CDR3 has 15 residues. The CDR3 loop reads CASSEGTGWMETQYF. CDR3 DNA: TGCGCCAGCAGCGAAGGGACAGGGTGGATGGAGACCCAGTACTTC.

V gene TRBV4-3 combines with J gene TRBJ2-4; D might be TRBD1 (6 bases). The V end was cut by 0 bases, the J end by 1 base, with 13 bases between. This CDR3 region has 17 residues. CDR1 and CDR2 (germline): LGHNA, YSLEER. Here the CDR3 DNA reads TGCGCCAGCAGCCAAGAGTACAGGGAGTCGGCCAAAAACATTCAGTACTTC. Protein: CASSQEYRESAKNIQYF.

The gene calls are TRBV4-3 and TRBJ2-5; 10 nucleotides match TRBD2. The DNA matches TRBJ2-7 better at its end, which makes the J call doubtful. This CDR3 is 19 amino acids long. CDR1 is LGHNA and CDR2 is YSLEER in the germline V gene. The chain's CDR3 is CASSQERGPPSGGIYEQYF. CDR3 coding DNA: TGCGCCAGCAGCCAAGAAAGGGGCCCCCCTAGCGGGGGAATCTACGAGCAGTACTTC.